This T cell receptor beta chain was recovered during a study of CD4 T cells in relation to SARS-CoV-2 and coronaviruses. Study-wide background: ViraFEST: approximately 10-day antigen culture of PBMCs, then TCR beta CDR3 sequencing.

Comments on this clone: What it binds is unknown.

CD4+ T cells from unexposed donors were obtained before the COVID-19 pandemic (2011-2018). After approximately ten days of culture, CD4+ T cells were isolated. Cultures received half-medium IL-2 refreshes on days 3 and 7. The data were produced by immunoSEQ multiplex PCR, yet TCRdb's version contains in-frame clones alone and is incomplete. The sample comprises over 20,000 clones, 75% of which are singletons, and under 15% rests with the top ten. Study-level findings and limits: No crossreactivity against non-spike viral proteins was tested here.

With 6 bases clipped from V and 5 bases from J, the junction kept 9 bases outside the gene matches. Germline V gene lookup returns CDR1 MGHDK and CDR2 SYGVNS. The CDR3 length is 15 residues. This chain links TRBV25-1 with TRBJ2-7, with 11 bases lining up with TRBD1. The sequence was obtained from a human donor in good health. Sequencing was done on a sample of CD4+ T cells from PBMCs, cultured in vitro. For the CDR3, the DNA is TGTGCCAGCAGCCGGACAGGGGGCGGCCGCGACGAGCAGTACTTC. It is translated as CASSRTGGGRDEQYF.